A selection of T cell receptor beta chains follows, all from one sample in a study of CXCR3-negative and CXCR3-positive naive CD8 T cells. TCRdb re-called the 5' RACE reads, yielding one record per CDR3 amino acid sequence without DNA. The listing contains 110,000 or so distinct CDR3 sequences. The sequencing input was naive CXCR3+ CD8+ T cells from blood. The receptors here all came from a human donor in good health. Some clones in this sample may be carry-over from other donors' samples. CDR3s include the opening cysteine and the closing phenylalanine or tryptophan.

j_gene | v_gene | CDR3aa
TRBJ2-1 | TRBV19 | CASSISGISYNEQFF
TRBJ2-7 | TRBV27 | CASSLSFLDSYEQYF
TRBJ2-3 | TRBV11-2 | CASRLPFTQYF
TRBJ1-6 | TRBV28 | CASMPGTVNSPLHF
TRBJ2-5 | TRBV15 | CATSRGSGGLQETQYF
TRBJ2-3 | TRBV27 | CASSGDLGVDTQYF
TRBJ2-1 | TRBV5-1 | CARIAGNEQFF
TRBJ2-7 | TRBV30 | CAWSMGAGWSYEQYF
TRBJ2-5 | TRBV20-1 | CSATLGGGPETQYF
TRBJ2-7 | TRBV20-1 | CSARDSAGGFEQYF
TRBJ2-7 | TRBV5-1 | CASSLGREQYF
TRBJ2-3 | TRBV6-6 | CASSDRGPDTQYF
TRBJ2-1 | TRBV7-9 | CASSSAGYGNEQFF
TRBJ2-1 | TRBV15 | CATSTTPWNEQFF
TRBJ2-3 | TRBV21-1 | CASSNTKIRYTDTQYF
TRBJ2-7 | TRBV4-2 | CASSQSPGTGNHEQYF
TRBJ2-7 | TRBV27 | CASSLYWRTEQYF
TRBJ2-1 | TRBV6-4 | CASGKGRGQNNEQFF
TRBJ2-7 | TRBV6-6 | CASSYDSGVSSYEQYF